This T cell receptor beta chain came from a study of graft-versus-host responses after intestinal transplantation. V trimming: 3 bases; J trimming: 3 bases; junction bases outside the gene matches: 5. CDR1 and CDR2 from the germline V gene are SQVTM and ANQGSEA. The CDR3 covers 14 residues. Intraepithelial lymphocytes and lamina propria lymphocytes were released through processing of graft tissue. A remark on this clone: Other nucleotide sequences in the sample specify the same CDR3.

Sequencing used immunoSEQ multiplex PCR; TCRdb keeps in-frame clones, though not all of them. The repertoire holds approximately 9,300 clones, with about 88% as singletons. This TCR was recovered from a human patient who received an intestinal transplant, so some T cells may come from the graft donor. The chain is built from TRBV29-1 and TRBJ1-5; TRBD1 aligns across 7 bases. Source: ileum tissue, taken 729 days after intestinal transplantation. The CDR3 protein is CSVDGGGPNQPQHF. In nucleotides, the CDR3 is TGCAGCGTTGATGGAGGGGGCCCCAATCAGCCCCAGCATTTT.